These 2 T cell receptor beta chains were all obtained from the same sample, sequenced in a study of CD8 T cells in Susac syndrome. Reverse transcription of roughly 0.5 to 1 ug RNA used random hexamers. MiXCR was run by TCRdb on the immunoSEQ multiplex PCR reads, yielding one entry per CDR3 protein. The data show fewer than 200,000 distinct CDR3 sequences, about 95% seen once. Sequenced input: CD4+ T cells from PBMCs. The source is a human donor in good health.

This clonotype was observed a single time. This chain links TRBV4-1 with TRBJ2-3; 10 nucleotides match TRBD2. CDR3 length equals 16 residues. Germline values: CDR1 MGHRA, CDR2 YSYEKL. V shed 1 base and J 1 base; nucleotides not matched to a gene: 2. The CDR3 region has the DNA TGCGCCAGCAGCCAAGGACTAGCGGGTCGCACAGATACGCAGTATTTT. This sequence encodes CASSQGLAGRTDTQYF.

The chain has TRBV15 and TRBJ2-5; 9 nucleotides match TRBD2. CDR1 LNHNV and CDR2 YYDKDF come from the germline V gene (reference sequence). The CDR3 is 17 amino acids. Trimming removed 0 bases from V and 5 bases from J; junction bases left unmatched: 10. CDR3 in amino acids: CATSRDQRAGGGETQYF. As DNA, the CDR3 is TGTGCCACCAGCAGAGATCAAAGAGCGGGAGGAGGGGAGACCCAGTACTTC.